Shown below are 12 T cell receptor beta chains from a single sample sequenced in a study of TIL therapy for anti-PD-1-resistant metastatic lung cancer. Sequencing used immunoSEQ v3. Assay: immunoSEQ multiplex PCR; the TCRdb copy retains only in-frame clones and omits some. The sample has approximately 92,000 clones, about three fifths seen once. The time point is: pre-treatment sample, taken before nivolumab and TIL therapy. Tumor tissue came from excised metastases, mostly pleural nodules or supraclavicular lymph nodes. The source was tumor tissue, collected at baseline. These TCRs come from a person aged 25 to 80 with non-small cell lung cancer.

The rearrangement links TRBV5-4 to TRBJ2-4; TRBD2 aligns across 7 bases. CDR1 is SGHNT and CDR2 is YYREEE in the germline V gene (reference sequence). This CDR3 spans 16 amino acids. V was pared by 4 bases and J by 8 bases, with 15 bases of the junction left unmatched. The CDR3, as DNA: TGTGCCAGCAGCGTGATGGGGACGGCAGGGAGGGACATTCAGTACTTC. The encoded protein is CASSVMGTAGRDIQYF.

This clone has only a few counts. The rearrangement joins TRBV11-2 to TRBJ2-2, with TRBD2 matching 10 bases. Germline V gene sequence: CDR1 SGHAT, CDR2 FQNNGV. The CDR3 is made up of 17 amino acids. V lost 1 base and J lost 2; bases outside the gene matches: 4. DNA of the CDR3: TGTGCCAGCAGCTTAGGGACTAGCGGAACTAACACCGGGGAGCTGTTTTTT. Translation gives CASSLGTSGTNTGELFF.

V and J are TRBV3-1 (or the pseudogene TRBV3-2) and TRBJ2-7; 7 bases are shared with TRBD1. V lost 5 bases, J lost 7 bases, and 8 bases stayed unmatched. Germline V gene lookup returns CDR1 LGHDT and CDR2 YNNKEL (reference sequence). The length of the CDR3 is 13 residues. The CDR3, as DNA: TGTGCCAGCAGCAGAGACAGGGCCCCTGAGCAGTACTTC. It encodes CASSRDRAPEQYF.

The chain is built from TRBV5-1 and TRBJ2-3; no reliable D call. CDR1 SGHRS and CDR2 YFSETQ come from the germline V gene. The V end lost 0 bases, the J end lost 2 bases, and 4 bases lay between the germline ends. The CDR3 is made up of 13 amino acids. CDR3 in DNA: TGCGCCAGCAGCTTGGACCCCACAGATACGCAGTATTTT. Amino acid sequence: CASSLDPTDTQYF.

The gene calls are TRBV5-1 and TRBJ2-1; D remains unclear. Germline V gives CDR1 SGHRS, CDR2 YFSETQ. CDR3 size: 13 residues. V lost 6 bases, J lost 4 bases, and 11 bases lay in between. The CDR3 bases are TGCGCCAGCAAGGACCAAGGGTACAATGAGCAGTTCTTC. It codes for CASKDQGYNEQFF.

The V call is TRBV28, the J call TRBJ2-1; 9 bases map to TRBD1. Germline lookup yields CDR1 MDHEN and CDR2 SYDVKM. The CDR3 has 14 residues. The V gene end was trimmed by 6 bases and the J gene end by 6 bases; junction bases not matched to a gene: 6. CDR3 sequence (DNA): TGTGCCAGCAGGACAGACAGGGGGAGCAATGAGCAGTTCTTC. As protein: CASRTDRGSNEQFF.

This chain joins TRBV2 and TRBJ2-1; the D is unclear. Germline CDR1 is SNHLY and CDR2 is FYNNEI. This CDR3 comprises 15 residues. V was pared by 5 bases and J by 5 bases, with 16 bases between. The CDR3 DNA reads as TGTGCCAGCAGTCTTCAAGGTCTAAAAGACAATGAGCAGTTCTTC. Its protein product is CASSLQGLKDNEQFF.

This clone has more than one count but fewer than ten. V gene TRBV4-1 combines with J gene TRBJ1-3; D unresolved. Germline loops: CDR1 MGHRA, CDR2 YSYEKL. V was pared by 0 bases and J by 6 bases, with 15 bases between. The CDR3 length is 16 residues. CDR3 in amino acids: CASSQDGRGSVNTIYF. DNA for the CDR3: TGCGCCAGCAGCCAAGATGGCCGGGGAAGTGTAAACACCATATATTTT.

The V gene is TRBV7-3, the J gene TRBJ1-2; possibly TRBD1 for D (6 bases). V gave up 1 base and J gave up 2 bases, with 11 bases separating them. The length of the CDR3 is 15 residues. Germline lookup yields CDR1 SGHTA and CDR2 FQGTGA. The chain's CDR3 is CASSLRGAENYGYTF. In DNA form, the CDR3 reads TGTGCCAGCAGCTTAAGGGGGGCGGAGAACTATGGCTACACCTTC.

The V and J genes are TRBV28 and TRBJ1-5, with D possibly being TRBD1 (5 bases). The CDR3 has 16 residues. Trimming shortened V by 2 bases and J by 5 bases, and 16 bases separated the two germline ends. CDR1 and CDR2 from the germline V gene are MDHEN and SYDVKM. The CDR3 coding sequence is TGTGCCAGCAGTTTAAAGTCTTTTAGGGGTGATCAGCCCCAGCATTTT. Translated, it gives CASSLKSFRGDQPQHF.

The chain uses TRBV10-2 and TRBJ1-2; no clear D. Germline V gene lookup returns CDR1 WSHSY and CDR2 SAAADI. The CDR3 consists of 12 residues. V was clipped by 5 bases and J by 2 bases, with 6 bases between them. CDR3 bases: TGCGCCAGCAGTCAACAGAACTATGGCTACACCTTC. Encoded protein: CASSQQNYGYTF.

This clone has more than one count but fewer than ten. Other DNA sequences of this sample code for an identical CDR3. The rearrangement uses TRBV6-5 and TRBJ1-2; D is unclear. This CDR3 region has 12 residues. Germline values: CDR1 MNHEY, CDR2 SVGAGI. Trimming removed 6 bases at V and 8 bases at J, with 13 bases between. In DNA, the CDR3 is TGTGCCAGCAGAACCGGCCAGACGGGCTACACCTTC. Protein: CASRTGQTGYTF.